This T cell receptor beta chain comes out of a study of CD8 T cells in ankylosing spondylitis. This clonotype was seen ten or more times. Its target is unknown. Overall study findings and caveats: Clones tied to disease were said to be significantly enriched in matched ankylosing spondylitis synovial fluid. Before this, some motif variants had been reported in reactive arthritis synovial fluid and blood.

Libraries of TCR beta came from quantitative 5'-RACE with molecular barcodes. TCRdb reprocessed the 5' RACE reads with MiXCR, giving one entry per CDR3 protein. The data hold about 300,000 distinct CDR3 sequences, with around a tenth observed a single time. There are 13 residues in the CDR3. The V gene lost 7 bases and the J gene lost 3 bases, with 12 bases spanning the gap. Germline loops: CDR1 ENHRY, CDR2 SYGVKD. The sequenced sample was blood, either unsorted or a sorted T cell fraction (not recorded which). The sequence derives from a female donor with ankylosing spondylitis or in good health (not recorded which). This chain links TRBV10-3 with TRBJ1-1; D is unresolved. Written as DNA, the CDR3 is TGTGCCATCAACACCCGTGAGGACACTGAAGCTTTCTTT. This encodes CAINTREDTEAFF.